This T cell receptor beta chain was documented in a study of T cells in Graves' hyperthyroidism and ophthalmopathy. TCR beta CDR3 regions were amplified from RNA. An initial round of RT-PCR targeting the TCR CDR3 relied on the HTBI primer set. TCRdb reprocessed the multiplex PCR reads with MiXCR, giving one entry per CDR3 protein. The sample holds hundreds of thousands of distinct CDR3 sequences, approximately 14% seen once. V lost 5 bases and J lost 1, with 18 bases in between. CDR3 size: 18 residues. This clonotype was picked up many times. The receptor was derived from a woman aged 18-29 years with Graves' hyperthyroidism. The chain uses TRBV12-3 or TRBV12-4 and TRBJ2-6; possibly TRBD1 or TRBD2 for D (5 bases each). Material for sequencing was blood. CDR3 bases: TGTGCCAGCAGTAGATGGCAGGGAGCTGGGTCTGGGGCCAACGTCCTGACTTTC. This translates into CASSRWQGAGSGANVLTF.